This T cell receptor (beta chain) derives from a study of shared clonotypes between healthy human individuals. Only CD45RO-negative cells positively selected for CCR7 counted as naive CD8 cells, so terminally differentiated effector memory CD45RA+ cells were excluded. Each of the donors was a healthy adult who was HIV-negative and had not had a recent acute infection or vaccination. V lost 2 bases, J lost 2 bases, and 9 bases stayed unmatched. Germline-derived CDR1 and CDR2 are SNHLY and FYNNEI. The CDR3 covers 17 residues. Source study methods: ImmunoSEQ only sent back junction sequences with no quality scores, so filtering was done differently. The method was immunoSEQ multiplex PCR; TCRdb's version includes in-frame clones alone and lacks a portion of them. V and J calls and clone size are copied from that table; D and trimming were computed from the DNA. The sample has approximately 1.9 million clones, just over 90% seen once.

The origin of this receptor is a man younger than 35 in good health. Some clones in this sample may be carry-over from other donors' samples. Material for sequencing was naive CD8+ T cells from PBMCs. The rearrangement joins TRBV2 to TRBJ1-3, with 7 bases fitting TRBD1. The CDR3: CASSEPDRQGAGNTIYF. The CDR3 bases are TGTGCCAGCAGTGAACCGGACAGGCAGGGGGCTGGAAACACCATATATTTT.